Here is one T cell receptor (beta chain) with its context. Germline CDR1 reads SGHDN; CDR2 reads FVKESK. The trim removed 4 bases at V and 8 bases at J, leaving 8 bases unmatched. This CDR3 is built from 16 residues. This entry is derived from a study of blood T cell repertoires in COVID-19. Looking at the study overall: Collection of acute and convalescent COVID-19 samples took place in the United States, Italy and Spain. T cells, B-cell-depleted T cells, or PBMCs supplied cDNA or gDNA.

Under the authors' procedure: For nucleated cells, counts were estimated from reference gene primer amplification. Data came from immunoSEQ multiplex PCR; TCRdb stores just in-frame clones and leaves some out. Clone size and the V and J calls come from that table; the DNA yielded D and trimming. This sample carries more than 90,000 clones, about 92% of them seen once, and the ten largest clones take around 5.8%. The sequence was obtained from a man aged 50-59 years with active COVID-19. V and J are TRBV14 and TRBJ2-1; TRBD2 aligns across 13 bases. Sample: peripheral blood. This chain's CDR3 is CASSLWTSGSGYEQFF. The CDR3 DNA sequence: TGTGCCAGCAGCCTATGGACTAGCGGGAGTGGCTATGAGCAGTTCTTC.